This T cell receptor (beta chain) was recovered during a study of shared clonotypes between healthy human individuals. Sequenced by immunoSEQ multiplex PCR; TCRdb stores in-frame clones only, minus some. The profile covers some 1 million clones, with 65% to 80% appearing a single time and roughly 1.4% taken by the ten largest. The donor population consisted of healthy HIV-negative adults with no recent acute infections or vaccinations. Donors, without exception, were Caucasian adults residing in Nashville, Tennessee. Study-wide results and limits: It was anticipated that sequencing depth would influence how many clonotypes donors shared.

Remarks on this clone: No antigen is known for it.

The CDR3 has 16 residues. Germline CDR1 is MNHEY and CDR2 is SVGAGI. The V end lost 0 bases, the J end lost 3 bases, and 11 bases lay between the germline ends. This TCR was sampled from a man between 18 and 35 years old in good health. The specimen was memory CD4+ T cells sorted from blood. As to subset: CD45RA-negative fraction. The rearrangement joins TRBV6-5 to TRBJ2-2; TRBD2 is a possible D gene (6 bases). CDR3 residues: CASSYSGGKDTGELFF. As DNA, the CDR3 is TGTGCCAGCAGTTACTCTGGGGGGAAGGACACCGGGGAGCTGTTTTTT.